These 15 T cell receptor beta chains came from one sample sequenced in a study of blood T cell repertoires in COVID-19. Sequencing used immunoSEQ multiplex PCR; TCRdb keeps in-frame clones, though not all of them. The data show under 250,000 clones, approximately 90% seen once. The material sequenced was peripheral blood. The receptors were gathered from a man aged 60 to 69 with COVID-19, enrolled during active disease.

The V and J genes are TRBV9 and TRBJ2-7; the match to TRBD1 covers 8 bases. Per germline, CDR1 SGDLS and CDR2 YYNGEE. V shed 2 bases and J 3 bases; nucleotides not matched to a gene: 7. This CDR3 is 15 amino acids long. The CDR3 nucleotides are TGTGCCAGCAGCGTGGGCCAGGGGGCGCTCTACGAGCAGTACTTC. Its protein product is CASSVGQGALYEQYF.

The V and J genes are TRBV28 and TRBJ2-7; D is uncertain. The CDR3 contains 12 residues. The germline V gene has CDR1 MDHEN and CDR2 SYDVKM. V lost 3 bases to trimming and J lost 9 bases, with 12 bases between them. The CDR3 DNA sequence: TGTGCCAGCAGTTTCGGTTTAATCGGGCAGTACTTC. Translation gives CASSFGLIGQYF.

The J gene is TRBJ2-7, the V gene TRBV11-1; 9 bases are shared with TRBD2. Germline V gene lookup returns CDR1 SGHAT and CDR2 FQDESV (reference sequence). CDR3 size: 16 residues. V lost 1 base and J lost 1; bases outside the gene matches: 5. CDR3 amino acids: CASSLVAGEPSYEQYF. The CDR3 region has the DNA TGTGCCAGCAGCTTAGTAGCGGGGGAGCCGTCCTACGAGCAGTACTTC.

The V call is TRBV28, the J call TRBJ1-5, with 11 bases matching TRBD1. The junction had 2 bases not matched to a gene; V was cut back by 2 bases and J by 2 bases. Germline V gene data show CDR1 as MDHEN and CDR2 as SYDVKM. There are 16 residues in the CDR3. The CDR3 protein is CASSLPGQGGNQPQHF. CDR3 DNA: TGTGCCAGCAGTTTACCGGGACAGGGGGGCAATCAGCCCCAGCATTTT.

As to this clone: One junction end disagrees with the germline gene, perhaps due to a read error. The chain has TRBV7-3 and TRBJ2-3, with 8 bases matching TRBD2. Germline V gives CDR1 SGHTA, CDR2 FQGTGA. The CDR3 is 17 amino acids. Written as DNA, the CDR3 is TGTGCCAGCAGCCTAACCGGCCGGGGGGGCCGGACAGATACGCAGTATTTT. Amino acid sequence: CASSLTGRGGRTDTQYF.

CDR3 loop: CASSQGPGDTEAFF. DNA of the CDR3: TGTGCCAGCAGCCAAGGGCCCGGGGACACTGAAGCTTTCTTT. This rearrangement joins TRBV3-1 (or the pseudogene TRBV3-2) to TRBJ1-1; D ambiguous. The germline gives CDR1 LGHDT, CDR2 YNNKEL (reference sequence). The CDR3 covers 14 residues. Trimming removed 1 base at V and 3 bases at J, with 9 bases between.

The V and J genes are TRBV3-1 (or the pseudogene TRBV3-2) and TRBJ1-1; the D gene is possibly TRBD1 (6 bases). Germline V gene sequence: CDR1 LGHDT, CDR2 YNNKEL (reference sequence). V lost 5 bases and J lost 7, with 23 bases in between. There are 16 residues in the CDR3. The CDR3 sequence is CASSTDWTEDSDEAFF. Written as DNA, the CDR3 is TGTGCCAGCAGCACAGACTGGACAGAGGATTCGGATGAAGCTTTCTTT.

The V call is TRBV3-1 (or the pseudogene TRBV3-2), the J call TRBJ1-1; D call uncertain. This CDR3 has 13 residues. Trimming removed 2 bases at V and 1 base at J, with 5 bases between. Germline V gives CDR1 LGHDT, CDR2 YNNKEL (reference sequence). The CDR3 region is CASSQQENTEAFF. The CDR3 bases are TGTGCCAGCAGCCAACAGGAGAACACTGAAGCTTTCTTT.

The chain uses TRBV5-1 and TRBJ1-2; tentatively, D is TRBD1 (5 bases). The CDR3 consists of 14 residues. Germline V gives CDR1 SGHRS, CDR2 YFSETQ. V was shortened by 1 base and J by 3 bases, with 10 bases between the two germline ends. In nucleotides, the CDR3 is TGCGCCAGCAGCTTGTCAGGGAATGACTATGGCTACACCTTC. Its translation: CASSLSGNDYGYTF. Full variable domain (outside the CDR3, taken from reference TRBV5-1 and TRBJ1-2): KAGVTQTPRYLIKTRGQQVTLSCSPISGHRSVSWYQQTPGQGLQFLFEYFSETQRNKGNFPGRFSGRQFSNSRSEMNVSTLELGDSALYLCASSLSGNDYGYTFGSGTRLTVV.

The table lists this clone with a few counts. This rearrangement joins TRBV4-3 to TRBJ2-3; TRBD2 might be the D (6 bases). With 1 base removed from V and 5 bases from J, the gap between germline ends came to 22 bases. The CDR3 has 18 residues. CDR1 and CDR2 from the germline V gene are LGHNA and YSLEER. The CDR3 nucleotides are TGCGCCAGCAGCCAAGCCGTCGGTATTCGGACTATATTAGATACGCAGTATTTT. Amino acids: CASSQAVGIRTILDTQYF.

V gene TRBV18 combines with J gene TRBJ1-1, with D perhaps matching TRBD1 (5 bases). Germline CDR1 KGHSH, CDR2 LQKENI. The CDR3 sequence is 15 residues long. The ends were cut back, 5 bases at V and 0 bases at J, with 13 bases in the middle. CDR3 DNA sequence: TGTGCCAGCTCATGGGGGGAACGGGTGAACACTGAAGCTTTCTTT. Encoded protein: CASSWGERVNTEAFF.

This clone was recorded once. This chain uses TRBV7-2 with TRBJ1-5; maybe TRBD1 (5 bases). CDR3 length: 15 residues. Deletions cut 5 bases from V and 9 bases from J, with 20 bases between. Per germline, CDR1 SGHTA and CDR2 FQGNSA. CDR3 protein: CASSLQGAGLGPQHF. As DNA, the CDR3 is TGTGCCAGCAGCCTCCAAGGGGCAGGACTAGGGCCCCAGCATTTT.

The chain is built from TRBV7-3 and TRBJ2-2; 15 nucleotides align to TRBD2. The J segment lost 8 bases and the V segment lost 5 bases, leaving 3 bases of the junction unmatched. CDR1 is SGHTA and CDR2 is FQGTGA in the germline V gene. The CDR3 loop spans 15 amino acids. CDR3 in DNA: TGTGCCAGCAGCAGGACTAGCGGGAGGGCGGGGGAGCTGTTTTTT. Encoded protein: CASSRTSGRAGELFF.

In its sample, this clone was seen once. J is TRBJ2-4 and V is TRBV7-2; D is unclear. CDR1 and CDR2 from the germline V gene are SGHTA and FQGNSA. This CDR3 is built from 16 residues. V lost 5 bases and J 0 bases, leaving 14 bases between the germline ends. CDR3 sequence (DNA): TGTGCCAGCAGCACGCTGGCGGAACTAGCCAAAAACATTCAGTACTTC. Amino acid sequence: CASSTLAELAKNIQYF.

CDR3 DNA sequence: TGCGCCAGCAGTGAGTCTATTTTTTTTCTGAGCGGGATAACCAAAAACATTCAGTACTTC. Protein product: CASSESIFFLSGITKNIQYF. This chain uses TRBV10-1 with TRBJ2-4, with TRBD2 matching 7 bases. This CDR3 has 20 residues. The germline V gene encodes CDR1 WNHNN and CDR2 SYGVQD (reference sequence). V trimming: 0 bases; J trimming: 2 bases; junction bases outside the gene matches: 16.